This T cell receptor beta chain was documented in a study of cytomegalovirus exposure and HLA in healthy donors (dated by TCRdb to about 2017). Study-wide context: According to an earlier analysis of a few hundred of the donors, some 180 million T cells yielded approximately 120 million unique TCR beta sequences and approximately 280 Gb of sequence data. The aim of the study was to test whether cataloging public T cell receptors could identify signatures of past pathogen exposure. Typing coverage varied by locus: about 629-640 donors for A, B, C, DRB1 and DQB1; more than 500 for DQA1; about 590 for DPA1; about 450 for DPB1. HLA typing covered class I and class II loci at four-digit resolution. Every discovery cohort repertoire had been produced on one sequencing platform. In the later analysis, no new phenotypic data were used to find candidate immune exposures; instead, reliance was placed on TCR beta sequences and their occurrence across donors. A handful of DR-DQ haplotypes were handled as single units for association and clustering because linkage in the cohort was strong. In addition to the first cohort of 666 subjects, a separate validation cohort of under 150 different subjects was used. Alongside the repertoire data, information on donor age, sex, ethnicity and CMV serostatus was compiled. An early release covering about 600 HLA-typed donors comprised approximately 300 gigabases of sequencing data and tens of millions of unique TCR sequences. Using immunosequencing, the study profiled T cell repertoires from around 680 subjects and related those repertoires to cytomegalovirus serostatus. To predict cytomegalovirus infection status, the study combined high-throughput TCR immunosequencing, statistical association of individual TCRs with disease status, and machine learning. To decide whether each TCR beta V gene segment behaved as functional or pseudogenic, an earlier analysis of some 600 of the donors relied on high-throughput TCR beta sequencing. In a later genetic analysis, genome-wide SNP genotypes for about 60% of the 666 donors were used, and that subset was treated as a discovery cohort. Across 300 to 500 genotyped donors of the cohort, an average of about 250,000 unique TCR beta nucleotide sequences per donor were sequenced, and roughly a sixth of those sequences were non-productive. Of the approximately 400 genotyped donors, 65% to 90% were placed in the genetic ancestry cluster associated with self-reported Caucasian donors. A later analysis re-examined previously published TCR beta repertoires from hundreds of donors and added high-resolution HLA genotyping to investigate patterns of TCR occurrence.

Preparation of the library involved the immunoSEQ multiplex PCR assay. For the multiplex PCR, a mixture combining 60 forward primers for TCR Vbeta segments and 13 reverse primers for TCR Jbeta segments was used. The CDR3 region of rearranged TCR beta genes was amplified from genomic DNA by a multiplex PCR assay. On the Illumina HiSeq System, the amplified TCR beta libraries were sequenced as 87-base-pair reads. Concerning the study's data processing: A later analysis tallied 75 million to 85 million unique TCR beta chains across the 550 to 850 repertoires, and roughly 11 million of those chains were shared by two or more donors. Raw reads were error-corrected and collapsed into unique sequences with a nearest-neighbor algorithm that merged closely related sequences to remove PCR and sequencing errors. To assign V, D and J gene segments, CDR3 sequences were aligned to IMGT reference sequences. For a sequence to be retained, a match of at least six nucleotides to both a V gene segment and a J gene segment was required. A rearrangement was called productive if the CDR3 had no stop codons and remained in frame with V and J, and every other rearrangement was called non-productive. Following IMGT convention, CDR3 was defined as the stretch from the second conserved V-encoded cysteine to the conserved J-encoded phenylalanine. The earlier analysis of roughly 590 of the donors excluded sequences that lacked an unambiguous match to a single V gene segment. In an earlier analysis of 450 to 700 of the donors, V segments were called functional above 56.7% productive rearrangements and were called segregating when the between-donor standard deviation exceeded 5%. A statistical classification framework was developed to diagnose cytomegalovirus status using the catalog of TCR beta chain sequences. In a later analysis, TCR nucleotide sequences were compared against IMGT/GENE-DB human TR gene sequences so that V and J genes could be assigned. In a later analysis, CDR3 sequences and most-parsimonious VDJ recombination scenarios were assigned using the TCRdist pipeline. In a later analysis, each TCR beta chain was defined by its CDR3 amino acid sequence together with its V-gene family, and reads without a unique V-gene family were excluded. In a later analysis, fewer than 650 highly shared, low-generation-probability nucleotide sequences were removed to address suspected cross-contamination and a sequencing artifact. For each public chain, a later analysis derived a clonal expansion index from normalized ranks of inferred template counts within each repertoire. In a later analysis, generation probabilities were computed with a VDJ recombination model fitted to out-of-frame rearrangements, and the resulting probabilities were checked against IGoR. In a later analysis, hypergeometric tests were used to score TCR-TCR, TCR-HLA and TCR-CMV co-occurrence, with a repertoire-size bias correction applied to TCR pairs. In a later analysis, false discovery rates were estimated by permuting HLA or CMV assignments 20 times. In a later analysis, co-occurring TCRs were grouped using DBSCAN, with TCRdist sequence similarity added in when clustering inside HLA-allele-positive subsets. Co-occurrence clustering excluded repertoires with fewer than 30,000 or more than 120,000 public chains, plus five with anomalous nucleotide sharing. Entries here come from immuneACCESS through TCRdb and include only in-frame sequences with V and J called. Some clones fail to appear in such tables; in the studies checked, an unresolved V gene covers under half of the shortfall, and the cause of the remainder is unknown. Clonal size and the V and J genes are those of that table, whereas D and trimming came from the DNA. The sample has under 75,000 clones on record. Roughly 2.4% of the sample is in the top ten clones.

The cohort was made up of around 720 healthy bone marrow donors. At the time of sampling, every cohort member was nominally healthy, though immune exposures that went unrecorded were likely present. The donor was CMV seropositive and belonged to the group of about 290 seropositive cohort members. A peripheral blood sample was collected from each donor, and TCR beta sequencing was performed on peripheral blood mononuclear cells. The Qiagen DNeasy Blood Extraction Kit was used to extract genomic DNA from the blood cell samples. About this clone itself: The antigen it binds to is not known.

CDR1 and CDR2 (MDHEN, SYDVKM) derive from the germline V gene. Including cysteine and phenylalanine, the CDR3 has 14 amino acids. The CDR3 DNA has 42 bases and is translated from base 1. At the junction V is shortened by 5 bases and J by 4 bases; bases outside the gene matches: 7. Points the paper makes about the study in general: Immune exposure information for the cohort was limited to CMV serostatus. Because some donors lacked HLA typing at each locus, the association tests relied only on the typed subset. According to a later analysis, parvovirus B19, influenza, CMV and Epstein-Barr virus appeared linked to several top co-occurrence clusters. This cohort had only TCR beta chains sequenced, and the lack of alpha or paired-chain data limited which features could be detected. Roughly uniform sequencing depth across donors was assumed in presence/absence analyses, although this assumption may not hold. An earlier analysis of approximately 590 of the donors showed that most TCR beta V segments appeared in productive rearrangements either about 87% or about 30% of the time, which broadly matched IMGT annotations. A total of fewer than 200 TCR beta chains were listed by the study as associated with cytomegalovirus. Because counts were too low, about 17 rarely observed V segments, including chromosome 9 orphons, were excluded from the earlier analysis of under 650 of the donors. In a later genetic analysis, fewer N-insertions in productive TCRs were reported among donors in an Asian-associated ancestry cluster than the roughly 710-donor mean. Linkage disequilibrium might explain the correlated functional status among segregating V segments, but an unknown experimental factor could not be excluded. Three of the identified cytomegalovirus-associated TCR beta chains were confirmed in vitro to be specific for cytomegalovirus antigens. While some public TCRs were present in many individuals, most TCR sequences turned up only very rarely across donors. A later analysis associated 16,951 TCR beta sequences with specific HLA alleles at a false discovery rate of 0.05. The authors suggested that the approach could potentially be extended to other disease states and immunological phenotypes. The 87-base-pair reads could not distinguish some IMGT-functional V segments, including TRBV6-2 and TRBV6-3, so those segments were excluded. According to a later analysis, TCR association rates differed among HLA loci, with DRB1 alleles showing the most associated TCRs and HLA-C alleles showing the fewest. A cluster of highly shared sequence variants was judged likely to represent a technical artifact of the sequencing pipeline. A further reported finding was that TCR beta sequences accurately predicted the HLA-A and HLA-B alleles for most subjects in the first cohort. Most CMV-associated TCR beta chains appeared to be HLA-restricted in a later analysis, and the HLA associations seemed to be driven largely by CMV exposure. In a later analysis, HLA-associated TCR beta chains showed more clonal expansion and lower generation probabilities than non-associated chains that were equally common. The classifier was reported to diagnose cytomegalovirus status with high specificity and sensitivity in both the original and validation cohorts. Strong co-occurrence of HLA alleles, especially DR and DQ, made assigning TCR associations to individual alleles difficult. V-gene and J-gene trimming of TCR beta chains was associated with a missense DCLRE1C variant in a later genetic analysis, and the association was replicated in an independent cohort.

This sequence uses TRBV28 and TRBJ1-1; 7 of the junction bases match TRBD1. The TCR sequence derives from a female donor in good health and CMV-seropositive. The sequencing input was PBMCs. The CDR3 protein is CASSTPTGITEAFF. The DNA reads TGTGCCAGCAGTACCCCGACAGGGATCACTGAAGCTTTCTTT.